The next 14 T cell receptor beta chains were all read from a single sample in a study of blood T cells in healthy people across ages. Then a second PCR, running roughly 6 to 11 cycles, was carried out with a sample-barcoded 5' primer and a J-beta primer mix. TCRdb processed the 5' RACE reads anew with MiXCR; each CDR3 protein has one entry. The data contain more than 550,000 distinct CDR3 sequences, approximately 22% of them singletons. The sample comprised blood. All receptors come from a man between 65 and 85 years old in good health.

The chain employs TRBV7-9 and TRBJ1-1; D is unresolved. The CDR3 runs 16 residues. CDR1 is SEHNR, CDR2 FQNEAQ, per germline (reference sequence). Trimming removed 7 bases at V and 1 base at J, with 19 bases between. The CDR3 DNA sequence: TGTGCCAGCATCCTAAACCGGGCCCCGGGGAACACTGAAGCTTTCTTT. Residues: CASILNRAPGNTEAFF.

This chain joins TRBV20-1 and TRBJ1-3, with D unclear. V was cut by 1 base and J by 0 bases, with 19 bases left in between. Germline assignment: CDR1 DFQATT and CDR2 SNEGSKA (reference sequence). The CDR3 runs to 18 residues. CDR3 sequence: CSARVKLAPKGSGNTIYF. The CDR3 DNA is TGCAGTGCTAGAGTTAAATTGGCCCCAAAAGGCTCTGGAAACACCATATATTTT.

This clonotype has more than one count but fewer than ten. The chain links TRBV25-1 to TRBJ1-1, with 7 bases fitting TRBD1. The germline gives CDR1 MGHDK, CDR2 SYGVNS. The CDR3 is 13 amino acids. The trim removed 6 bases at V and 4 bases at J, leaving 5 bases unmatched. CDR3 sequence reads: CASRAAGGTEAFF. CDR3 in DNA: TGTGCCAGCAGGGCGGCAGGGGGCACTGAAGCTTTCTTT.

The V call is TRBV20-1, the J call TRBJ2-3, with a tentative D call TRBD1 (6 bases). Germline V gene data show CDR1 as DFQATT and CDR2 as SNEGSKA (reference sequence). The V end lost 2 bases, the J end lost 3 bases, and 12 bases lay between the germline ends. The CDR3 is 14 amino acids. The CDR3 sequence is CSARLVRGTDTQYF. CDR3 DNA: TGCAGTGCTAGATTGGTCAGGGGAACAGATACGCAGTATTTT.

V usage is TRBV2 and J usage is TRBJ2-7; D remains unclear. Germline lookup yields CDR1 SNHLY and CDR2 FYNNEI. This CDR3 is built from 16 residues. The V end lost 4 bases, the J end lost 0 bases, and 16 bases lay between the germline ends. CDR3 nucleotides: TGTGCCAGCAGTGTAGACCCCCTCTTGAGCTCCTACGAGCAGTACTTC. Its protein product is CASSVDPLLSSYEQYF.

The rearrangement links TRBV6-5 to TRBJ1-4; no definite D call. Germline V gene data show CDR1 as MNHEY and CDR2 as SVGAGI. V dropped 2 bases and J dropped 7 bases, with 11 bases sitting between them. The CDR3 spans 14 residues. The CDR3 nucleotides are TGTGCCAGCAGTTACAAAGGGTTGGGTGAAAAACTGTTTTTT. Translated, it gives CASSYKGLGEKLFF.

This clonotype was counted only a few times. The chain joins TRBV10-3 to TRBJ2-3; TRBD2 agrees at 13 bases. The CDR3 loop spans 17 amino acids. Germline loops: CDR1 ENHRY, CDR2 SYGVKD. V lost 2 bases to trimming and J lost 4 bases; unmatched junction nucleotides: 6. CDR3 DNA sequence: TGTGCCATCAGTGAGAACTACGGACTAGCGGGGGCAGATACGCAGTATTTT. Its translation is CAISENYGLAGADTQYF.

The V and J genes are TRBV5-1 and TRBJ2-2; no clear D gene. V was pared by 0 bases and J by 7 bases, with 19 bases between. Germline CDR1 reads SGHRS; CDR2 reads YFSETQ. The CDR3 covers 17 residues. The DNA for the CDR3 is TGCGCCAGCAGCTTGGTGGCCGAGACCCCCTCGGGCGGGGAGCTGTTTTTT. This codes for CASSLVAETPSGGELFF.

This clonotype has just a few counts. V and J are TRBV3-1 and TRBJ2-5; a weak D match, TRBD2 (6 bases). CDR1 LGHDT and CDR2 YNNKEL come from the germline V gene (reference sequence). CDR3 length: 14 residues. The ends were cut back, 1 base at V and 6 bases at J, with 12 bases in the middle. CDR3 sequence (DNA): TGTGCCAGCAGCCAAGGGTCAGGCGGGAAGACCCAGTACTTC. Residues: CASSQGSGGKTQYF.

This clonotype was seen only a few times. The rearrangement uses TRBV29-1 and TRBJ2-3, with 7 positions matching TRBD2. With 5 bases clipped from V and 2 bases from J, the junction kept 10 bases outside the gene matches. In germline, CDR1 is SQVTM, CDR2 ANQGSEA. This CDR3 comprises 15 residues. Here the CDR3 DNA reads TGCAGCGTTAAATCCATCGGGGACTACACAGATACGCAGTATTTT. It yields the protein CSVKSIGDYTDTQYF.

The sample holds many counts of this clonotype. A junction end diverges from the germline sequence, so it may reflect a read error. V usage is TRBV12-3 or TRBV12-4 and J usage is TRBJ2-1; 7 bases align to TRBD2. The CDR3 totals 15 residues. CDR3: CASSLGGGAYNEQFF. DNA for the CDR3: TGCGCCAGCAGCTTGGGCGGGGGTGCCTACAATGAGCAGTTCTTC.

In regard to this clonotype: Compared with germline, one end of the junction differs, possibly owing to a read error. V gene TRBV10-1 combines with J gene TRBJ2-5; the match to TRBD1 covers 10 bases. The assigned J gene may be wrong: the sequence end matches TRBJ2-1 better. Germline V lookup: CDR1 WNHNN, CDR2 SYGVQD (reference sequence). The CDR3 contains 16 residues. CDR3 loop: CASSGTGTGAYNEQFF. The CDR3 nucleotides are TGTGCCAGCAGTGGCACCGGGACAGGGGCCTACAATGAGCAGTTCTTC.

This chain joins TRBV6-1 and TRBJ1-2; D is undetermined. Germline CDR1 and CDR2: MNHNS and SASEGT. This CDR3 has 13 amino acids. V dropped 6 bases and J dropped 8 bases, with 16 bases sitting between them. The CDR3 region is CASSVEPKRGYTF. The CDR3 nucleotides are TGTGCCAGCAGCGTAGAACCAAAGAGAGGCTACACCTTC.

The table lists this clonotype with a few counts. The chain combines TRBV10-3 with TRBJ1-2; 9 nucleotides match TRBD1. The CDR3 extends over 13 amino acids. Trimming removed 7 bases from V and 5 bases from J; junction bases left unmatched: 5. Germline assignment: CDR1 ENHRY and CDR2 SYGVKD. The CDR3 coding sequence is TGTGCCATCAATGGACAGGGGCCATATGGCTACACCTTC. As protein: CAINGQGPYGYTF.